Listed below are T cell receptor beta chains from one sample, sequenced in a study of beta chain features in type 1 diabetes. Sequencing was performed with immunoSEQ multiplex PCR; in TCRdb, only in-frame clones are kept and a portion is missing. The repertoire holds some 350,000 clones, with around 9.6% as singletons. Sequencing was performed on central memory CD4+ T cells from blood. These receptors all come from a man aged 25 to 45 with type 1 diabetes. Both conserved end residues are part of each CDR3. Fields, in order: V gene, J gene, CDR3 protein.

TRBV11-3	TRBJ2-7	CASSLRDGYEQYF
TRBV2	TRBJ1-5	CASSDRDSNQPQHF
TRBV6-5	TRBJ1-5	CASSQGTGVQPQHF
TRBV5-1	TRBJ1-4	CASSFDGHVNEKLFF
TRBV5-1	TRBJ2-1	CASSLVASGSTDEQFF
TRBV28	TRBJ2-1	CASSFFGDDEQFF
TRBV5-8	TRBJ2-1	CASSFSDGERYNEQFF
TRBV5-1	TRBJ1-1	CASSSSGGTEAFF
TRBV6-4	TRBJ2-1	CASSDWGTSGGHEQFF
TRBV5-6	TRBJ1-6	CASSFGRGRVALHF
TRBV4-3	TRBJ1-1	CASSQDPRGTAFF
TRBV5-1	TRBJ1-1	CASSPREGGNTEAFF
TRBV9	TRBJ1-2	CASSVGPGGYTF
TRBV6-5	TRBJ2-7	CASSPRQHSYEQYF
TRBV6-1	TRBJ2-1	CASREGHLRYEQFF
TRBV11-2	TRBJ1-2	CASSLRSAGAHYGYTF
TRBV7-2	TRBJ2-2	CASSLGSDTGELFF